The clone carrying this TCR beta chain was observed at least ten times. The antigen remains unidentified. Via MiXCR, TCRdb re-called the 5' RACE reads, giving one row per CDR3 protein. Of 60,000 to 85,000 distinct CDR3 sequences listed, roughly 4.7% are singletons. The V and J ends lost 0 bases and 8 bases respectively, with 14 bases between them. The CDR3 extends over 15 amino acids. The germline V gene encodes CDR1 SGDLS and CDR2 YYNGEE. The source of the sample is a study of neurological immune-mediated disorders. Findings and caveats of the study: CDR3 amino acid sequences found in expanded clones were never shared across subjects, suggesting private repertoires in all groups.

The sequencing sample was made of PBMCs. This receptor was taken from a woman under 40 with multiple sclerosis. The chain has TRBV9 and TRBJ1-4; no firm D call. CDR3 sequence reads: CASSVVWATREKLFF. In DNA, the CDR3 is TGTGCCAGCAGCGTAGTGTGGGCCACGAGAGAAAAACTGTTTTTT.